One sample yielded the 28 T cell receptor beta chains listed below, sequenced in a study of T cell repertoires in cytomegalovirus infection. TCRdb called the reads again in MiXCR, with one record for every CDR3 protein. The data show approximately 120,000 distinct CDR3 sequences, with over 30% seen just once and about 54% held by the top ten. No antigen is known for these receptors. Sequencing used CD8+ T cells from cultured PBMCs, obtained from culture after CMV antigen stimulation. Receptors were obtained from a human donor in good health (CMV status not recorded). Some clones in this sample may be carry-over from other donors' samples.

This clonotype was counted a few times. The chain uses TRBV12-3 or TRBV12-4 and TRBJ1-2, with D uncertain. V lost 5 bases and J 5 bases, leaving 18 bases between the germline ends. This CDR3 region has 15 residues. The CDR3 here is CASSPHDIGIYGYTF. The CDR3 DNA is TGTGCCAGCAGTCCACATGACATCGGCATTTATGGCTACACCTTC.

The chain links TRBV5-6 to TRBJ2-7, with D perhaps matching TRBD2 (5 bases). This CDR3 contains 13 residues. Trimming took off 1 base at V and 2 bases at J, with 7 bases between the two ends. Germline V gene data show CDR1 as SGHDT and CDR2 as YYEEEE. The CDR3 sequence: CASSLTGTYEQYF. DNA of the CDR3: TGTGCCAGCAGCTTGACCGGGACCTACGAGCAGTACTTC.

A few counts support this clonotype. The CDR3 DNA reads TGTGCCACACAGCCTGGGGGGAGCTCCTACGAGCAGTACTTC. Protein sequence: CATQPGGSSYEQYF. This chain joins TRBV10-3 and TRBJ2-7, with D perhaps TRBD2 (6 bases). Trimming left V 10 bases short and J 0 bases short, with 16 bases between. CDR1 is ENHRY, CDR2 SYGVKD, per germline. The CDR3 is made up of 14 amino acids.

The chain employs TRBV20-1 and TRBJ1-5; a possible D gene is TRBD1 (6 bases). Germline CDR1 is DFQATT and CDR2 is SNEGSKA (reference sequence). The CDR3 contains 14 residues. Trimming shortened V by 4 bases and J by 5 bases, and 15 bases separated the two germline ends. In nucleotides, the CDR3 is TGCAGTGCTACGTTTGGGGGGCCTTATCAGCCCCAGCATTTT. Residues: CSATFGGPYQPQHF.

This clonotype has only a few counts. V usage is TRBV7-6 and J usage is TRBJ1-1, with TRBD1 matching 8 bases. The CDR3 is 17 amino acids. The V gene end was trimmed by 5 bases and the J gene end by 1 base; junction bases not matched to a gene: 12. The germline V gene encodes CDR1 SGHVS and CDR2 FNYEAQ. The CDR3 sequence is CASSQRTGILPNTEAFF. In DNA, the CDR3 is TGTGCCAGCAGCCAGAGGACAGGGATCCTACCGAACACTGAAGCTTTCTTT. Variable domain in full (rest from reference TRBV7-6 and TRBJ1-1): GAGVSQSPRYKVTKRGQDVALRCDPISGHVSLYWYRQALGQGPEFLTYFNYEAQQDKSGLPNDRFSAERPEGSISTLTIQRTEQRDSAMYRCASSQRTGILPNTEAFFGQGTRLTVV.

This chain joins TRBV6-8 and TRBJ2-3; D unresolved. V was cut by 7 bases and J by 13 bases, with 18 bases left in between. The CDR3 sequence is 12 residues long. Per germline, CDR1 MNHGY and CDR2 SAAAGT. CDR3 coding DNA: TGTGCCAGCACCACACCCCCGGGTACAAAGTATTTT. Amino acids: CASTTPPGTKYF.

V and J are TRBV4-2 and TRBJ2-6; D is unresolved. The germline CDR1 and CDR2 sequences are LGHNA and YNFKEQ. This CDR3 is 15 amino acids long. Trimming stripped 3 bases from V and 0 bases from J, with 6 bases between. This chain's CDR3 is CASSHPPSGANVLTF. Written as DNA, the CDR3 is TGTGCCAGCAGCCACCCCCCCTCTGGGGCCAACGTCCTGACTTTC.

CDR3 protein: CSARASGQPRGANVLTF. The DNA for the CDR3 is TGCAGTGCTAGAGCTAGCGGCCAGCCTAGGGGGGCCAACGTCCTGACTTTC. This chain links TRBV20-1 with TRBJ2-6; 7 nucleotides match TRBD2. Germline-derived CDR1 and CDR2 are DFQATT and SNEGSKA (reference sequence). The CDR3 extends over 17 amino acids. With 1 base clipped from V and 4 bases from J, the junction kept 10 bases outside the gene matches.

The chain recombines TRBV4-1 with TRBJ2-7; possibly TRBD1 for D (7 bases). Germline lookup yields CDR1 MGHRA and CDR2 YSYEKL. The CDR3 has 17 residues. V was cut by 0 bases and J by 7 bases, with 22 bases left in between. CDR3 bases: TGCGCCAGCAGCCAAGATATAGGCCCAGGGGGGCTGCGGGAGCAGTACTTC. Its protein is CASSQDIGPGGLREQYF.

The table lists this clonotype with a few counts. The J gene is TRBJ2-3, the V gene TRBV12-3 or TRBV12-4; D is undetermined. This CDR3 contains 12 residues. V was pared by 5 bases and J by 3 bases, with 6 bases between. CDR3 loop: CASSQITDTQYF. The CDR3 region has the DNA TGTGCCAGCAGTCAGATTACAGATACGCAGTATTTT.

This chain links TRBV7-2 with TRBJ2-5, with D possibly TRBD2 on 6 matching bases. Trimming stripped 3 bases from V and 1 base from J, with 9 bases between. Germline V lookup: CDR1 SGHTA, CDR2 FQGNSA. The CDR3 contains 14 residues. The CDR3 nucleotides are TGTGCCAGCAGCTTTAACGGGGGCCAAGAGACCCAGTACTTC. It specifies CASSFNGGQETQYF.

This clonotype showed up just a few times. This chain uses TRBV7-2 with TRBJ2-3; 9 bases are a match to TRBD2. Germline-derived CDR1 and CDR2 are SGHTA and FQGNSA. The J segment lost 5 bases and the V segment lost 5 bases, leaving 8 bases of the junction unmatched. This CDR3 has 15 residues. The CDR3 protein is CASSPTSGWGDTQYF. The CDR3, as DNA: TGTGCCAGCAGCCCTACTAGCGGGTGGGGAGATACGCAGTATTTT.

The chain recombines TRBV7-6 with TRBJ1-2, with TRBD1 matching 12 bases. Losses at the gene ends were 5 bases for V and 4 bases for J; bases not matched to a gene: 17. CDR1 and CDR2 (germline): SGHVS, FNYEAQ. The CDR3 length is 19 residues. The CDR3 region is CASSLEAGTGGSASYGYTF. The CDR3 DNA reads TGTGCCAGCAGCCTCGAGGCCGGGACAGGGGGCAGCGCGTCCTATGGCTACACCTTC.

This clonotype showed up just a few times. The rearrangement joins TRBV6-1 to TRBJ2-1, with D possibly TRBD2 on 6 matching bases. Trimming took off 11 bases at V and 8 bases at J, with 19 bases between the two ends. Germline V gene sequence: CDR1 MNHNS, CDR2 SASEGT. The CDR3 has 13 residues. CDR3 in DNA: TGTGCCGCTGTGGGGGGTACTACGGATGAGCAGTTCTTC. It translates to CAAVGGTTDEQFF.

The rearrangement uses TRBV5-6 and TRBJ1-4; D unresolved. The CDR3 contains 14 residues. The germline CDR1 and CDR2 sequences are SGHDT and YYEEEE. V was clipped by 4 bases and J by 11 bases, with 18 bases between them. The CDR3 is CASSPDPSSEKLFF. The CDR3 DNA sequence: TGTGCCAGCAGCCCCGACCCATCCTCCGAGAAACTGTTTTTT.

The chain recombines TRBV12-3 or TRBV12-4 with TRBJ2-2, with 9 bases identical to TRBD1. There are 17 residues in the CDR3. V gave up 4 bases and J gave up 0 bases; unmatched junction bases: 6. In nucleotides, the CDR3 is TGTGCCAGCAGTTCCTCCGGGACAGGGACGAACACCGGGGAGCTGTTTTTT. The encoded protein is CASSSSGTGTNTGELFF.

The V gene is TRBV7-8, the J gene TRBJ2-1; 13 positions agree with TRBD2. The V segment lost 0 bases and the J segment 8 bases; nucleotides outside the gene matches: 10. Germline V CDR1 and CDR2: SGHVS, FQNEAQ. The CDR3 contains 18 residues. The CDR3 coding sequence is TGTGCCAGCAGCTTAGCAGTCGGGTGGACTAGCGGGGGTCATGAGCAGTTCTTC. It encodes CASSLAVGWTSGGHEQFF.

The sample holds a few counts of this clonotype. The chain uses TRBV28 and TRBJ1-3, with 9 bases aligning to TRBD1. Germline V gives CDR1 MDHEN, CDR2 SYDVKM. This CDR3 comprises 16 residues. Unmatched junction bases numbered 6, after V lost 5 bases and J lost 1 base. CDR3: CASSDRGSISGNTIYF. The CDR3 DNA reads TGTGCCAGCAGTGACAGGGGGTCCATATCTGGAAACACCATATATTTT.

This chain joins TRBV7-9 and TRBJ1-5, with unresolved D. V dropped 1 base and J dropped 4 bases, with 11 bases sitting between them. Germline loops: CDR1 SEHNR, CDR2 FQNEAQ (reference sequence). The CDR3 is 15 amino acids. CDR3 bases: TGTGCCAGCAGCTTAGTCGGGCCCGGAAATCAGCCCCAGCATTTT. This gives the protein CASSLVGPGNQPQHF. Full variable domain (outside the CDR3, taken from reference TRBV7-9 and TRBJ1-5): DTGVSQNPRHKITKRGQNVTFRCDPISEHNRLYWYRQTLGQGPEFLTYFQNEAQLEKSRLLSDRFSAERPKGSFSTLEIQRTEQGDSAMYLCASSLVGPGNQPQHFGDGTRLSIL.

The chain links TRBV6-2 or TRBV6-3 to TRBJ2-1, with 11 bases that match TRBD2. V gave up 5 bases and J gave up 4 bases; unmatched junction bases: 4. This CDR3 contains 15 residues. Germline-derived CDR1 and CDR2 are MNHEY and SVGEGT. The CDR3 sequence is CASSIIAGGYNEQFF. CDR3 sequence (DNA): TGTGCCAGCAGTATAATAGCGGGGGGGTACAATGAGCAGTTCTTC.

Here the CDR3 reads CASRLLHRGSLSEAFF. The CDR3 DNA reads as TGTGCCAGCAGACTACTACACAGGGGCAGCTTGTCTGAAGCTTTCTTT. The V call is TRBV6-1, the J call TRBJ1-1; 7 bases agree with TRBD1. With 6 bases clipped from V and 6 bases from J, the junction kept 16 bases outside the gene matches. The CDR3 has 16 residues. Germline loops: CDR1 MNHNS, CDR2 SASEGT.

This clonotype was seen just once. The V gene is TRBV6-5, the J gene TRBJ2-3; no reliable D call. Per germline, CDR1 MNHEY and CDR2 SVGAGI. Deletions cut 5 bases from V and 2 bases from J, with 11 bases between. The length of the CDR3 is 14 residues. CDR3: CASSHLVHTDTQYF. DNA of the CDR3: TGTGCCAGCAGTCATTTAGTGCACACAGATACGCAGTATTTT.

The V and J genes are TRBV6-4 and TRBJ1-5; 7 nucleotides match TRBD1. V gave up 8 bases and J gave up 2 bases; unmatched junction bases: 12. In germline, CDR1 is MRHNA, CDR2 SNTAGT. This CDR3 spans 16 amino acids. CDR3 amino acids: CASLWTGRDGNQPQHF. The CDR3 DNA is TGTGCCAGCTTATGGACAGGCCGAGATGGCAATCAGCCCCAGCATTTT.

The chain is built from TRBV28 and TRBJ2-3; no clear D. CDR3 size: 16 residues. Germline V gives CDR1 MDHEN, CDR2 SYDVKM. The ends were cut back, 2 bases at V and 0 bases at J, with 12 bases in the middle. The CDR3 DNA reads as TGTGCCAGCAGTTTAGGTGCGGAACTTAGCACAGATACGCAGTATTTT. Translation gives CASSLGAELSTDTQYF.

The V call is TRBV7-2, the J call TRBJ2-3; D gene unclear. V was trimmed by 5 bases and J by 0 bases, leaving 12 bases between them. This CDR3 is built from 15 residues. Germline loops: CDR1 SGHTA, CDR2 FQGNSA. CDR3 region: CASSPRTISTDTQYF. The CDR3 bases are TGTGCCAGCAGCCCCCGGACGATTAGCACAGATACGCAGTATTTT.

This clonotype was observed a handful of times. The genes are TRBV6-5 and TRBJ2-1, with TRBD1 matching over 11 bases. V was clipped by 4 bases and J by 8 bases; unmatched bases: 7. From germline, CDR1 is MNHEY and CDR2 SVGAGI. The CDR3 is 15 amino acids. Written as DNA, the CDR3 is TGTGCCAGCAGTTGGACAGGGGGCGGCAGGGATGAGCAGTTCTTC. Protein product: CASSWTGGGRDEQFF.

This clonotype was seen a handful of times. The chain employs TRBV4-1 and TRBJ1-2; D call uncertain. This CDR3 has 15 residues. Trimming pared 0 bases from V and 5 bases from J, leaving 13 bases between. Germline V gene sequence: CDR1 MGHRA, CDR2 YSYEKL. CDR3 in DNA: TGCGCCAGCAGCCAAGAAGGCGGGTCCGGGTATGGCTACACCTTC. It specifies CASSQEGGSGYGYTF.

The genes are TRBV7-6 and TRBJ2-7, with D perhaps given as TRBD1 or TRBD2 (6 bases each). CDR1 is SGHVS, CDR2 FNYEAQ, per germline. V lost 7 bases to trimming and J lost 3 bases, with 22 bases between them. The CDR3 consists of 16 residues. Here the CDR3 DNA reads TGTGCCAGCACCCCATCCCAAGGGGGGCCTTACTACGAGCAGTACTTC. Translated: CASTPSQGGPYYEQYF.